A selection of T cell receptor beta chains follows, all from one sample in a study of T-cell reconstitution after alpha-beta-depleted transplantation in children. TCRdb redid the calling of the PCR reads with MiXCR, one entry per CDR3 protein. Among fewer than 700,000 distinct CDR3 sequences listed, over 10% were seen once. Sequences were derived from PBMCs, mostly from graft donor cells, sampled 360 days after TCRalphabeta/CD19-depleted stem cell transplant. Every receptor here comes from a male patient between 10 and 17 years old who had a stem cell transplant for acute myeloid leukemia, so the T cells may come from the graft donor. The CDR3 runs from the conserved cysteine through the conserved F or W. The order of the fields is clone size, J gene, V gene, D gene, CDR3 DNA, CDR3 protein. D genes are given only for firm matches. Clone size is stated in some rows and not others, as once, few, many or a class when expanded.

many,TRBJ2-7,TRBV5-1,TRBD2,TGTGCCAGCAGCCTCGGACTAGCGGCTACCTACGAGCAGTACTTC,CASSLGLAATYEQYF
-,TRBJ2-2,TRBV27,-,TGTGCCAGCAGTCCGCCTTTTCCAGGCGCGAACACCGGGGAGCTGTTTTTT,CASSPPFPGANTGELFF
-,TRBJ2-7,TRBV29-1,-,TGCAGCGTTGATGGGGGGCAGTTCTCCTACGAGCAGTACTTC,CSVDGGQFSYEQYF
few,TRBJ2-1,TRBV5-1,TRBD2,TGCGCCAGCAGCGCGGGACTACTCTTCTACAATGAGCAGTTCTTC,CASSAGLLFYNEQFF
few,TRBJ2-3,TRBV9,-,TGTGCCAGCAGCGTAGCTAAAGATACGCAGTATTTT,CASSVAKDTQYF
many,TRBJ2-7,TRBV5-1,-,TGCGCCAGCAGCTTCAACGGACCTTCGTACGAGCAGTACTTC,CASSFNGPSYEQYF
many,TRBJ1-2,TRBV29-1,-,TGCAGCGTTGAATCGCCGGTTAACCTATATGGCTACACCTTC,CSVESPVNLYGYTF
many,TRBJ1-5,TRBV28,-,TGTGCCAGCAGTATCGACCCTGGTTGTCAGCATTTT,CASSIDPGCQHF
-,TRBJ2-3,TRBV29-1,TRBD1,TGCAGCTCTAACAGGGGGCCATATACAGATACGCAGTATTTT,CSSNRGPYTDTQYF
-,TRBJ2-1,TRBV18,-,TGTGCCAGCTCCGTGCAGGCCCCCCTGCTCTTCTTC,CASSVQAPLLFF
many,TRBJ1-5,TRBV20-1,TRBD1,TGCAGTGCTAGATCAGGGGGTCAGCCCCAGCATTTT,CSARSGGQPQHF
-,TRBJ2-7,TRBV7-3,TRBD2,TGTGCCAGCAGCTTAAGGGGGGGTCACGCCTACGAGCAGTACTTC,CASSLRGGHAYEQYF
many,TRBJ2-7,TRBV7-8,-,TGTGCCAGCAGCTTAGATCTGGTGGTAGCGGACTTC,CASSLDLVVADF
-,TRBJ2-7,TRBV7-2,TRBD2,TGTGCCAGCAGCTTAGCGCTTCGCGGGAGCCCCTACGAGCAGTACTTC,CASSLALRGSPYEQYF
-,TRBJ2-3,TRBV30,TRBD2,TGTGCCTGGAGGGTTAGCGGGAGAGATGCAGATACGCAGTATTTT,CAWRVSGRDADTQYF
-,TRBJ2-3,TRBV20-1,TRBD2,TGCAGTGACGCCCTAGCGGGAGGGCCGATCGGCGCAGATACGCAGTATTTT,CSDALAGGPIGADTQYF
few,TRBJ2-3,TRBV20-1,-,TGCAGTGCTCGTCCCGGGACTTGGAACCCCTATACGCAGTATTTT,CSARPGTWNPYTQYF
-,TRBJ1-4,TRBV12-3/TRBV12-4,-,TGTGCCAGCAGTTTAGCCGCTAGGGGGAGGAAGAATGAAAAACTGTTTTTT,CASSLAARGRKNEKLFF
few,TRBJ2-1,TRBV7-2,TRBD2,TGTGCCAGCAGCTTAAGTCTACTAGCGGGAGGCGAGCAGTTCTTC,CASSLSLLAGGEQFF
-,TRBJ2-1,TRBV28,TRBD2,TGTGCCAGCAGTTTAGTGGGCCTAGCGGGAGCCCTGAGCTCCTACAATGAGCAGTTCTTC,CASSLVGLAGALSSYNEQFF
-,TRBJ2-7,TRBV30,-,TGTGCCTGGAGTCATCCGGGTCGGGAGCAGTACTTC,CAWSHPGREQYF
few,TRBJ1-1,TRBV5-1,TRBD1,TGCGCCAGCAGCCTCGGGACAGGGGGGGCTTTCTTT,CASSLGTGGAFF
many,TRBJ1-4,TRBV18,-,TGTGCCAGCTCACCTGAAGGTGCAACTAATGAAAAACTGTTTTTT,CASSPEGATNEKLFF
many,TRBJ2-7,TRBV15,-,TGTGCCACCAGCAAGGAAGGGAGCTCCTACGAGCAGTACTTC,CATSKEGSSYEQYF
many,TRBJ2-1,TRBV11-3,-,TGTGCCAGCAGCTCGTCCCGGGACTTTTACAATGAGCAGTTCTTC,CASSSSRDFYNEQFF
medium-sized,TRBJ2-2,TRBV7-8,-,TGTGCCAGCAGCTTGGTAGCGTCGAACACCGGGGAGCTGTTTTTT,CASSLVASNTGELFF
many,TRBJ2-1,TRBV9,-,TGTGCCAGCAGCGTAGGCAGGTTGCCTTACAATGAGCAGTTCTTC,CASSVGRLPYNEQFF
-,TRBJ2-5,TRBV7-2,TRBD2,TGTGCCAGCAGCTTAGTTGCTAGCGGGGTAGGGGAGACCCAGTACTTC,CASSLVASGVGETQYF
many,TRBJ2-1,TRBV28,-,TGTGCCAGCAGTTTGTCGATTCTCTACAATGAGCAGTTCTTC,CASSLSILYNEQFF
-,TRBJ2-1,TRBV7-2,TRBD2,TGTGCCAGCAGCTTAGTTGCCGCGGGAGGTTTGGGCAATGAGCAGTTCTTC,CASSLVAAGGLGNEQFF
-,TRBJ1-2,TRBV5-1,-,TGCGCCAGCAGCACCGTCACCGGTACCTATGGCTACACCTTC,CASSTVTGTYGYTF